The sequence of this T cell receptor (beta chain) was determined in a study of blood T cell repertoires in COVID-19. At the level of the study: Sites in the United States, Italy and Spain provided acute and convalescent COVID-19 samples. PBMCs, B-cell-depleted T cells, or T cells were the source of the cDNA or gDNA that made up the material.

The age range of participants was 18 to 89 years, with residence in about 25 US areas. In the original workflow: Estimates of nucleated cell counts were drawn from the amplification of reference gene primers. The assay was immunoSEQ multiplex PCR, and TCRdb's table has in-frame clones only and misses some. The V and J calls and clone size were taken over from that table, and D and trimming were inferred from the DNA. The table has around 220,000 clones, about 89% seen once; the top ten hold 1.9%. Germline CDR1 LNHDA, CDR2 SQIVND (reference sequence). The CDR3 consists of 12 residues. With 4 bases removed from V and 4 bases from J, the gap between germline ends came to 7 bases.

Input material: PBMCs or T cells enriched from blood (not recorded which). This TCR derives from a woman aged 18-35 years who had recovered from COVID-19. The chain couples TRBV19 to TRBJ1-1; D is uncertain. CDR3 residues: CASSRRGTEAFF. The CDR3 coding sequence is TGTGCCAGTAGTAGGCGGGGCACTGAAGCTTTCTTT. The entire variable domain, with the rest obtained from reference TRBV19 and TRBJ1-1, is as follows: DGGITQSPKYLFRKEGQNVTLSCEQNLNHDAMYWYRQDPGQGLRLIYYSQIVNDFQKGDIAEGYSVSREKKESFPLTVTSAQKNPTAFYLCASSRRGTEAFFGQGTRLTVV.